A single sample gave rise to the 28 T cell receptor beta chains below, sequenced in a study of regulatory T cells in long-lasting Graves disease. Building the TCR beta libraries relied on iRepertoire HTBI primers, and CDR3 regions underwent Arm-PCR. TCRdb re-called the multiplex PCR reads through MiXCR, storing one row per CDR3 protein. The repertoire holds about 460,000 distinct CDR3 sequences, with about 22% as singletons. The sample's time point: persistent/refractory GD, antithyroid drugs over 5 years with positive TRAb. Preparation of the TCR library used RNA extracted from PBMCs. The sequencing used peripheral blood mononuclear cells (PBMCs), collected when the disease was refractory, from a patient treated with antithyroid drugs. These receptors were collected from a female donor with Graves disease.

This clonotype was picked up many times. This sequence joins TRBV28 and TRBJ2-7; TRBD1 aligns across 9 bases. The CDR3 has 16 residues. Germline V gene data show CDR1 as MDHEN and CDR2 as SYDVKM. J gave up 2 bases and V 4 bases, and 9 bases lay outside the gene matches. CDR3 residues: CASSSRRDRATYEQYF. DNA of the CDR3: TGTGCCAGCAGTTCGCGCCGGGACAGGGCTACCTACGAGCAGTACTTC.

This clonotype was observed a handful of times. The chain recombines TRBV19 with TRBJ1-1; no clear D gene. V lost 6 bases and J 1 base, leaving 12 bases between the germline ends. The CDR3 sequence is 14 residues long. Germline CDR1 LNHDA, CDR2 SQIVND (reference sequence). CDR3 protein: CASSMDGWNTEAFF. As DNA, the CDR3 is TGTGCCAGTAGCATGGATGGGTGGAACACTGAAGCTTTCTTT.

V usage is TRBV9 and J usage is TRBJ1-1; D is perhaps TRBD1 (6 bases). Germline V gene sequence: CDR1 SGDLS, CDR2 YYNGEE. Trimming took off 3 bases at V and 7 bases at J, with 13 bases between the two ends. CDR3 length equals 13 residues. CDR3 protein: CASSALQGIEAFF. CDR3 nucleotide sequence: TGTGCCAGCAGCGCCCTACAGGGTATTGAAGCTTTCTTT.

This clonotype was counted only a few times. The chain uses TRBV29-1 and TRBJ1-2; D is unresolved. V lost 7 bases, J lost 6 bases, and 15 bases lay in between. The CDR3 extends over 12 amino acids. Germline CDR1 reads SQVTM; CDR2 reads ANQGSEA. As DNA, the CDR3 is TGCAGCGCGGAGGGCTCTATGGATGGCTACACCTTC. This encodes CSAEGSMDGYTF.

This clonotype was detected only a few times. This chain links TRBV5-1 with TRBJ1-1, with unresolved D. Germline CDR1 reads SGHRS; CDR2 reads YFSETQ. The CDR3 extends over 15 amino acids. Trimming left V 0 bases short and J 0 bases short, with 9 bases between. The CDR3 here is CASSLVGRLNTEAFF. CDR3 DNA: TGCGCCAGCAGCTTGGTTGGGAGATTGAACACTGAAGCTTTCTTT.

This clonotype has a handful of counts. A read error may explain this, as a much larger clone is one base away. The CDR3 region has the DNA TGTGCCAGCAGCTTATGGGTCTACGAGCAGTACTTC. Protein: CASSLWVYEQYF. The chain joins TRBV11-2 to TRBJ2-7; the D is unclear. The germline CDR1 and CDR2 sequences are SGHAT and FQNNGV. The V end was cut by 2 bases, the J end by 3 bases, with 5 bases between. CDR3 length: 12 amino acids.

This clonotype was observed many times. J is TRBJ1-2 and V is TRBV27; the D is unclear. CDR3 size: 12 residues. V dropped 6 bases and J dropped 0 bases, with 5 bases sitting between them. The germline V gene has CDR1 MNHEY and CDR2 SMNVEV (reference sequence). CDR3 sequence (DNA): TGTGCCAGCAGGGCCACTAACTATGGCTACACCTTC. Its protein product is CASRATNYGYTF.

This chain links TRBV19 with TRBJ2-1; 7 bases fit TRBD2. This CDR3 has 15 amino acids. V shed 10 bases, J shed 5 bases, and the junction held 14 bases outside the gene matches. CDR1 is LNHDA, CDR2 SQIVND, per germline (reference sequence). Here the CDR3 DNA reads TGTGCCACCGCCCCGGGCCTAGCGGTCAACAATGAGCAGTTCTTC. Residues: CATAPGLAVNNEQFF.

This clonotype was seen at least ten times. V and J are TRBV20-1 and TRBJ2-5; D is unresolved. Germline CDR1 DFQATT, CDR2 SNEGSKA (reference sequence). With 5 bases removed from V and 5 bases from J, the gap between germline ends came to 12 bases. The length of the CDR3 is 12 residues. In DNA form, the CDR3 reads TGCAGTGCTGGGGATCTTATGGAGACCCAGTACTTC. Its protein is CSAGDLMETQYF.

About this clonotype itself: It may be a read error: a sequence one base away is much more abundant. The V call is TRBV6-2 or TRBV6-3, the J call TRBJ1-5; a possible D gene is TRBD1 (5 bases). CDR3 size: 15 residues. Germline V gives CDR1 MNHEY, CDR2 SVGEGT. Trimming took off 5 bases at V and 2 bases at J, with 13 bases between the two ends. The CDR3 here is CASSPGTYGNQPQHF. The CDR3 DNA reads TGTGCCAGCAGTCCAGGGACCTATGGCAATCAGCCCCAGCATTTT.

The chain links TRBV12-3 or TRBV12-4 to TRBJ1-2, with 7 bases lining up with TRBD1. The CDR3 has 14 amino acids. Trimming at V came to 2 bases and at J to 7 bases, leaving 7 bases not matched to a gene. As DNA, the CDR3 is TGTGCCAGCAGTTTAATGGAGGGGGCGCTTGGCTACACCTTC. It translates to CASSLMEGALGYTF.

This clonotype showed up many times. The chain carries TRBV7-2 and TRBJ1-1; the D is unclear. From germline, CDR1 is SGHTA and CDR2 FQGNSA. Trimming took off 4 bases at V and 0 bases at J, with 9 bases between the two ends. CDR3 length: 14 residues. The chain's CDR3 is CASSSPRVNTEAFF. CDR3 sequence (DNA): TGTGCCAGCAGCTCACCACGGGTGAACACTGAAGCTTTCTTT.

V gene TRBV19 combines with J gene TRBJ2-7; 14 bases map to TRBD2. The V gene's germline CDR1 is LNHDA and CDR2 SQIVND (reference sequence). The CDR3 sequence is 18 residues long. The J segment lost 1 base and the V segment lost 5 bases, leaving 10 bases of the junction unmatched. The CDR3 bases are TGTGCCAGTAGTCCAGGGACTAGCGGGAGACGAAGTTCCTACGAGCAGTACTTC. Translated, it gives CASSPGTSGRRSSYEQYF.

This clonotype came up a few times. The chain employs TRBV30 and TRBJ1-2, with D maybe TRBD1 (5 bases). The CDR3 consists of 11 residues. The V and J ends lost 0 bases and 9 bases respectively, with 8 bases between them. Germline values: CDR1 GTSNPN, CDR2 SVGIG (reference sequence). CDR3 amino acids: CAWSVGVSYTF. The CDR3 DNA is TGTGCCTGGAGTGTAGGGGTTAGCTACACCTTC.

The sample holds a few counts of this clonotype. The rearrangement joins TRBV7-2 to TRBJ2-7; 10 bases match TRBD2. The length of the CDR3 is 16 residues. V dropped 1 base and J dropped 5; count of bases not matched to a gene: 8. CDR1 is SGHTA and CDR2 is FQGNSA in the germline V gene. The CDR3 spells CASSLGLAGAYNEQYF. DNA for the CDR3: TGTGCCAGCAGCTTAGGGCTAGCGGGAGCTTACAACGAGCAGTACTTC.

Only a few counts were recorded for this clonotype. The chain has TRBV6-1 and TRBJ2-7; 10 positions match TRBD2. Trimming cost V 6 bases and J 2 bases; bases outside gene matches: 7. CDR1 is MNHNS and CDR2 is SASEGT in the germline V gene. The CDR3 totals 15 residues. In nucleotides, the CDR3 is TGTGCCAGCAGCCGTGGACTAGCGGAAACCTACGAGCAGTACTTC. Its translation is CASSRGLAETYEQYF.

Ten or more counts support this clonotype. This rearrangement joins TRBV19 to TRBJ2-5; 11 nucleotides align to TRBD1. Germline V gene data show CDR1 as LNHDA and CDR2 as SQIVND (reference sequence). There are 16 residues in the CDR3. With V trimmed by 1 base and J by 3 bases, 4 bases remained unmatched. DNA of the CDR3: TGTGCCAGTAGTATAGGTGGGACAGGGGGTAAAGAGACCCAGTACTTC. It translates to CASSIGGTGGKETQYF.

This clonotype has only a few counts. The rearrangement links TRBV25-1 to TRBJ1-2; D gene ambiguous. Per the germline V gene, CDR1 is MGHDK and CDR2 is SYGVNS. The V and J ends lost 2 bases and 2 bases respectively, with 6 bases between them. This CDR3 is built from 13 residues. The CDR3 region is CASSEGENYGYTF. In DNA form, the CDR3 reads TGTGCCAGCAGTGAAGGGGAAAACTATGGCTACACCTTC.

This clonotype was detected many times. The chain employs TRBV2 and TRBJ1-1, with no clear D. CDR3 size: 14 residues. From germline, CDR1 is SNHLY and CDR2 FYNNEI. Trimming pared 6 bases from V and 6 bases from J, leaving 17 bases between. The CDR3 DNA follows: TGTGCCAGCAGAAAAGCCGGGATAGGCCCTGAAGCTTTCTTT. Residues: CASRKAGIGPEAFF.

This clonotype was observed at least ten times. The chain links TRBV11-2 to TRBJ2-5, with TRBD1 identical over 9 bases. The CDR3 has 15 residues. The germline V gene has CDR1 SGHAT and CDR2 FQNNGV. Trimming removed 4 bases from V and 2 bases from J; junction bases left unmatched: 5. The DNA of the CDR3 is TGTGCCAGCAGCTCCCACAGGGGGCGGCAAGAGACCCAGTACTTC. Protein: CASSSHRGRQETQYF. The full variable domain, with the rest looked up from reference TRBV11-2 and TRBJ2-5, is EAGVAQSPRYKIIEKRQSVAFWCNPISGHATLYWYQQILGQGPKLLIQFQNNGVVDDSQLPKDRFSAERLKGVDSTLKIQPAKLEDSAVYLCASSSHRGRQETQYFGPGTRLLVL.

The sample holds many counts of this clonotype. This chain links TRBV27 with TRBJ2-5; D is unclear. There are 15 residues in the CDR3. CDR1 is MNHEY, CDR2 SMNVEV, per germline (reference sequence). Trimming removed 2 bases at V and 4 bases at J, with 14 bases between. In DNA, the CDR3 is TGTGCCAGCAGTTTAGATAGAGGACCTCGAGAGACCCAGTACTTC. It translates to CASSLDRGPRETQYF.

The V and J genes are TRBV18 and TRBJ1-4, with 7 bases aligning to TRBD1. This CDR3 contains 17 residues. V trimming: 0 bases; J trimming: 7 bases; junction bases outside the gene matches: 11. Germline V gene lookup returns CDR1 KGHSH and CDR2 LQKENI. The CDR3 loop is CASSPPPSGGRREKLFF. DNA for the CDR3: TGTGCCAGCTCACCACCACCGTCAGGGGGTCGTCGTGAAAAACTGTTTTTT.

This clonotype was seen a single time. V is TRBV19 and J is TRBJ1-6, with TRBD1 matching over 7 bases. The germline gives CDR1 LNHDA, CDR2 SQIVND (reference sequence). Trimming took 3 bases from V and 9 from J; bases not matched to a gene: 2. CDR3 size: 13 residues. The CDR3 loop reads CASSMRGRSPLHF. The CDR3 DNA follows: TGTGCCAGTAGTATGAGGGGGCGTTCACCCCTCCACTTT.

In this sample, this clonotype turned up many times. The V and J genes are TRBV6-1 and TRBJ1-1, with 7 positions matching TRBD1. The germline gives CDR1 MNHNS, CDR2 SASEGT. V was pared by 10 bases and J by 7 bases, with 15 bases of the junction left unmatched. This CDR3 has 14 amino acids. The CDR3 DNA is TGTGCCACCCTTGACAGGGCCAACACCATTGAAGCTTTCTTT. Protein: CATLDRANTIEAFF.

The chain carries TRBV20-1 and TRBJ1-1; D unresolved. Between the trimmed V and J ends, which lost 3 bases and 4 bases, there was a span of 12 bases. Germline assignment: CDR1 DFQATT and CDR2 SNEGSKA (reference sequence). CDR3 length equals 13 residues. Here the CDR3 reads CSASTGSGTEAFF. CDR3 nucleotide sequence: TGCAGTGCTAGCACGGGGAGTGGCACTGAAGCTTTCTTT.

About this clonotype: A read error may account for a junction end that differs from germline. The chain links TRBV5-1 to TRBJ2-2; TRBD2 matches 8 bases. The CDR3 covers 17 residues. CDR1 and CDR2 (germline): SGHRS, YFSETQ. This CDR3 reads CASSLVSGGPFHGELFF. In DNA form, the CDR3 reads TGTGCCAGCAGCTTAGTTTCGGGAGGGCCGTTTCACGGGGAGCTGTTTTTT. The full variable domain, rest sourced from reference TRBV5-1 and TRBJ2-2, is KAGVTQTPRYLIKTRGQQVTLSCSPISGHRSVSWYQQTPGQGLQFLFEYFSETQRNKGNFPGRFSGRQFSNSRSEMNVSTLELGDSALYLCASSLVSGGPFHGELFFGEGSRLTVL.

This clonotype was found many times. The J gene is TRBJ1-5, the V gene TRBV7-2; weak D call: TRBD1 (5 bases). V was pared by 5 bases and J by 5 bases, with 10 bases between. This CDR3 comprises 13 residues. Germline assignment: CDR1 SGHTA and CDR2 FQGNSA. The CDR3 sequence: CASSRQWDQPQHF. In nucleotides, the CDR3 is TGTGCCAGCAGCAGACAGTGGGATCAGCCCCAGCATTTT.

This clonotype was observed many times. The chain joins TRBV7-2 to TRBJ1-2; D remains ambiguous. Germline V CDR1 and CDR2: SGHTA, FQGNSA. The CDR3 has 12 residues. The ends were cut back, 2 bases at V and 8 bases at J, with 9 bases in the middle. The CDR3 bases are TGTGCCAGCAGCTTATGGACCAGCGGCTACACCTTC. Translated, it gives CASSLWTSGYTF.